This TCR beta chain was documented in a study of T cells in Graves' hyperthyroidism and ophthalmopathy. General study findings and limits: Progression to ophthalmopathy was predicted a median of roughly 6.6 months early.

PBMCs were collected from a roughly 10 ml volume of fresh peripheral blood. RNA transcripts provided the source from which TCR beta CDR3 regions were amplified. The HTBI primer set was used in a first-round RT-PCR of the TCR CDR3. TCRdb re-called the multiplex PCR reads with MiXCR, one entry per CDR3 protein. The sample has hundreds of thousands of distinct CDR3 sequences, over 11% seen once; the top ten hold around 27%. V dropped 1 base and J dropped 0 bases, with 19 bases sitting between them. The length of the CDR3 is 19 residues. Germline assignment: CDR1 MNHEY and CDR2 SMNVEV (reference sequence). This clonotype was counted many times. The target antigen is unknown.

The receptor comes from a man aged 50-59 years with Graves' ophthalmopathy. V usage is TRBV27 and J usage is TRBJ2-1; D possibly corresponds to TRBD2 (6 bases). What was sequenced was blood. CDR3 amino acids: CASSLLGRGGPRSYNEQFF. The CDR3 DNA reads TGTGCCAGCAGTTTATTAGGGCGGGGCGGGCCGCGCTCCTACAATGAGCAGTTCTTC.